Listed below are T cell receptor beta chains from one sample, sequenced in a study of shared clonotypes between healthy human individuals. Produced via immunoSEQ multiplex PCR; TCRdb's table is partial and in-frame only. The data show about 1.4 million clones, with approximately 97% seen just once and roughly 1.1% held by the top ten. The sequenced sample consisted of naive CD4+ T cells sorted from blood. These receptors all come from a man younger than 40 in good health. CDR3s include the opening cysteine and the closing phenylalanine or tryptophan. Each record gives: J gene, D gene, V gene, clone size, CDR3 DNA, CDR3 protein. The D gene is left open where the match is weak. Clone size, where shown, is once, few, many, or a class for clones that have expanded.

J: TRBJ1-5; D: TRBD1; V: TRBV27; size: .; DNA: TGTGCCAGCAGCCCTCAGGGGGCCAATCAGCCCCAGCATTTT; CDR3: CASSPQGANQPQHF
J: TRBJ2-7; D: .; V: TRBV10-3; size: .; DNA: TGTGCCATCAGTGAGTCAAGGGAACTCTACGAGCAGTACTTC; CDR3: CAISESRELYEQYF
J: TRBJ2-1; D: TRBD2; V: TRBV7-2; size: .; DNA: TGTGCCAGCCTTAGCGGGAGGGCGGGTAATGAGCAGTTCTTC; CDR3: CASLSGRAGNEQFF
J: TRBJ2-2; D: .; V: TRBV6-1; size: .; DNA: TGTGCCAGCATCGCTCGGCGGAGAAACACCGGGGAGCTGTTTTTT; CDR3: CASIARRRNTGELFF
J: TRBJ2-1; D: TRBD2; V: TRBV29-1; size: .; DNA: TGCAGCTCCGGACTAGCCGTAACAGCCTACAATGAGCAGTTCTTC; CDR3: CSSGLAVTAYNEQFF
J: TRBJ1-2; D: .; V: TRBV5-1; size: .; DNA: TGCGCCAGCAGCTTGGAGACAGGCTTTAACTCTGGCTACACCTTC; CDR3: CASSLETGFNSGYTF
J: TRBJ2-1; D: .; V: TRBV5-4; size: once; DNA: TGTGCCAGCAGCTTTCCTTCCAGGGACCATGAGCAGTTCTTC; CDR3: CASSFPSRDHEQFF
J: TRBJ2-7; D: .; V: TRBV15; size: .; DNA: TGTGCCACCAGCGCGGCGTCCTACGAGCAGTACTTC; CDR3: CATSAASYEQYF
J: TRBJ2-2; D: .; V: TRBV28; size: .; DNA: TGTGCCAGCAGCTTCCGGGTATTCGGGGGCGGCACCGGGGAGCTGTTTTTT; CDR3: CASSFRVFGGGTGELFF
J: TRBJ2-1; D: .; V: TRBV5-6; size: once; DNA: TGTGCCAGCAGCTTGGCTCCAGGGCCACACAATGAGCAGTTCTTC; CDR3: CASSLAPGPHNEQFF
J: TRBJ2-7; D: TRBD1; V: TRBV2; size: once; DNA: TGTGCCAGCGCCCCGGACAGGGGCAGGACCGAGCAGTACTTC; CDR3: CASAPDRGRTEQYF
J: TRBJ2-5; D: TRBD2; V: TRBV9; size: .; DNA: TGTGCCAGCAGCGTAGGACTAGCCGGGGAGACCCAGTACTTC; CDR3: CASSVGLAGETQYF
J: TRBJ1-2; D: TRBD1; V: TRBV6-5; size: .; DNA: TGTGCCAGCAGTTACTCCCGACAGGGGGCTAACTATGGCTACACCTTC; CDR3: CASSYSRQGANYGYTF
J: TRBJ2-7; D: TRBD1; V: TRBV29-1; size: .; DNA: TGCAGCGTTGAGGGGACAGGGGATTTTTCCTACGAGCAGTACTTC; CDR3: CSVEGTGDFSYEQYF
J: TRBJ2-7; D: .; V: TRBV10-3; size: once; DNA: TGTGCCATCAGTTCCAGGGACGCGGGGTACGAGCAGTACTTC; CDR3: CAISSRDAGYEQYF
J: TRBJ1-3; D: .; V: TRBV6-1; size: .; DNA: TGTGCCCTCCGGCCCAGCTCTGGAAACACCATATATTTT; CDR3: CALRPSSGNTIYF
J: TRBJ2-7; D: .; V: TRBV19; size: .; DNA: TGTGCCAGTAGTATAGATATAAGTGGCGAGCAGTACTTC; CDR3: CASSIDISGEQYF
J: TRBJ2-7; D: .; V: TRBV19; size: .; DNA: TGTGCCTCATCGCCGGCAATTTCCTACGAGCAGTACTTC; CDR3: CASSPAISYEQYF
J: TRBJ2-3; D: TRBD2; V: TRBV14; size: .; DNA: TGTGCCAGCAGCCAAGATCGCGGGAGTAGCACAGATACGCAGTATTTT; CDR3: CASSQDRGSSTDTQYF
J: TRBJ2-1; D: TRBD2; V: TRBV9; size: .; DNA: TGTGCCAGCACCACTCATCGGCTAGCGGGAACCTACAATGAGCAGTTCTTC; CDR3: CASTTHRLAGTYNEQFF
J: TRBJ1-1; D: .; V: TRBV10-2; size: .; DNA: TGCGCCAGCAGTGAATACGGCCTGAACACTGAAGCTTTCTTT; CDR3: CASSEYGLNTEAFF
J: TRBJ1-1; D: .; V: TRBV19; size: .; DNA: TGTGCCAGTAGTATGAGGGGATCGTACACTGAAGCTTTCTTT; CDR3: CASSMRGSYTEAFF
J: TRBJ2-6; D: .; V: TRBV29-1; size: .; DNA: TGCAGCGCCAGAACAGGGTCTGGGGCCAACGTCCTGACTTTC; CDR3: CSARTGSGANVLTF
J: TRBJ2-1; D: .; V: TRBV25-1; size: .; DNA: TGTGCCAGCCGAAGGACAGCCCACAATGAGCAGTTCTTC; CDR3: CASRRTAHNEQFF
J: TRBJ2-7; D: TRBD1; V: TRBV28; size: .; DNA: TGTGCCAGCAGCCCGGGACAGGGTCCCGAGCAGTACTTC; CDR3: CASSPGQGPEQYF
J: TRBJ2-4; D: TRBD1; V: TRBV5-8; size: .; DNA: TGTGCCAGCAGCTTTACCGGGACAGGGAACATTCAGTACTTC; CDR3: CASSFTGTGNIQYF
J: TRBJ1-3; D: .; V: TRBV7-9; size: .; DNA: TGTGCCAGCAGCTTAGGCGGAGGGACGGGAAACACCATATATTTT; CDR3: CASSLGGGTGNTIYF
J: TRBJ2-3; D: .; V: TRBV9; size: once; DNA: TGTGCCAGCAGCGTAGAAACGGGAGCCACAGATACGCAGTATTTT; CDR3: CASSVETGATDTQYF
J: TRBJ1-1; D: .; V: TRBV6-5; size: .; DNA: TGTGCCAGCAGTCCCCCGGGGCAACTGAACACTGAAGCTTTCTTT; CDR3: CASSPPGQLNTEAFF
J: TRBJ2-1; D: .; V: TRBV11-2; size: .; DNA: TGTGCCACCCTTGAGAGCGGTCCGGCATACAATGAGCAGTTCTTC; CDR3: CATLESGPAYNEQFF
J: TRBJ2-1; D: .; V: TRBV19; size: .; DNA: TGTGCCAGTAGTATGAGGGCTTTAGGCGTCAATGAGCAGTTCTTC; CDR3: CASSMRALGVNEQFF
J: TRBJ2-5; D: .; V: TRBV18; size: .; DNA: TGTGCCAGCTCGTCAAACGGGGTTAGAGAGACCCAGTACTTC; CDR3: CASSSNGVRETQYF
J: TRBJ2-7; D: .; V: TRBV10-3; size: .; DNA: TGTGCCATCAGTGGGGCGGGGGCTAGCGAGACCTACGAGCAGTACTTC; CDR3: CAISGAGASETYEQYF
J: TRBJ2-7; D: TRBD1; V: TRBV7-2; size: .; DNA: TGTGCCAGCAGCTTAGCTAGGGACAGCTACGAGCAGTACTTC; CDR3: CASSLARDSYEQYF
J: TRBJ2-2; D: .; V: TRBV5-5; size: .; DNA: TGTGCCAGCAGCTTGGCCGAGGGAAGATCAGGTACCGGGGAGCTGTTTTTT; CDR3: CASSLAEGRSGTGELFF
J: TRBJ2-7; D: .; V: TRBV18; size: once; DNA: TGTGCCAGCTCCCGCCCAGATACCTACGAGCAGTACTTC; CDR3: CASSRPDTYEQYF
J: TRBJ1-2; D: TRBD1; V: TRBV28; size: once; DNA: TGTGCCAGCAGTTTACCCACAACCCGGACAGGGGGTAACGATAACTATGGCTACACCTTC; CDR3: CASSLPTTRTGGNDNYGYTF
J: TRBJ1-5; D: .; V: TRBV6-1; size: .; DNA: TGTGCCAGCAGTGTCTTCATGGTGGAGCCCCAGCATTTT; CDR3: CASSVFMVEPQHF
J: TRBJ1-1; D: .; V: TRBV28; size: .; DNA: TGTGCCAGCAGTTTAGGCAGGAACACTGAAGCTTTCTTT; CDR3: CASSLGRNTEAFF
J: TRBJ1-3; D: .; V: TRBV6-5; size: .; DNA: TGTGCCAGCAGTTACAAGGAAGCTTCTGGAAACACCATATATTTT; CDR3: CASSYKEASGNTIYF
J: TRBJ2-3; D: TRBD2; V: TRBV19; size: .; DNA: TGTGCCAGTAGACCCCCTGCGTCGGCGGGAGGGACTACAGATACGCAGTATTTT; CDR3: CASRPPASAGGTTDTQYF
J: TRBJ2-3; D: .; V: TRBV11-3; size: .; DNA: TGTGCCAGCAGCTCCTCCTGGGAGAGCACAGATACGCAGTATTTT; CDR3: CASSSSWESTDTQYF
J: TRBJ1-3; D: .; V: TRBV10-3; size: .; DNA: TGTGCCATCAGTGATCCGGGAGGAAACACCATATATTTT; CDR3: CAISDPGGNTIYF
J: TRBJ2-5; D: .; V: TRBV15; size: .; DNA: TGTGCCACCAGCAGTCCCTCAGGGTTCGAGACCCAGTACTTC; CDR3: CATSSPSGFETQYF
J: TRBJ2-7; D: .; V: TRBV5-4; size: .; DNA: TGTGCCAGCAGCTTGGATAGCGCAACCTACGAGCAGTACTTC; CDR3: CASSLDSATYEQYF